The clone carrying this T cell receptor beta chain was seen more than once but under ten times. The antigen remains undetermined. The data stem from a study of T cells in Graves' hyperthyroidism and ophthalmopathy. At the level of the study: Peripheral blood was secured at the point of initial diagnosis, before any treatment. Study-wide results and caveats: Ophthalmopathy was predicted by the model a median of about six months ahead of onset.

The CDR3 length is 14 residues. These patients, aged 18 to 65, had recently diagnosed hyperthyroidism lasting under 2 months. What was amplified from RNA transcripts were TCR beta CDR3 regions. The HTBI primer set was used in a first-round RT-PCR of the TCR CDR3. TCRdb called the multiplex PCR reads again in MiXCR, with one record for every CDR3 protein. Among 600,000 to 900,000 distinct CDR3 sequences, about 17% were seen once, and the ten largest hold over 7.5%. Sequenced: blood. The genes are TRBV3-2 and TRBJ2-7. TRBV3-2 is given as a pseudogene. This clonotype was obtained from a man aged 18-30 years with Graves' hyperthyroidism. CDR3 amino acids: CASSQCGSPHEQYF. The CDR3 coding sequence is TGTGCCAGCAGCCAATGCGGGAGTCCCCACGAGCAGTACTTC.